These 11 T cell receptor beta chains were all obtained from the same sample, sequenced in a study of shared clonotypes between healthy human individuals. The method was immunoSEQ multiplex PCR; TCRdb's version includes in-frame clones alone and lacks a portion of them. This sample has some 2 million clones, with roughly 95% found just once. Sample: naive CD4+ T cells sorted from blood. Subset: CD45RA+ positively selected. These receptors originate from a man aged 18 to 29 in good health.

The CDR3 sequence: CASSPFSGGVTDTQYF. CDR3 DNA sequence: TGTGCCAGCAGCCCTTTCAGCGGGGGGGTCACAGATACGCAGTATTTT. V and J are TRBV2 and TRBJ2-3; TRBD2 aligns across 10 bases. The CDR3 totals 16 residues. The trim removed 6 bases at V and 2 bases at J, leaving 8 bases unmatched. The germline gives CDR1 SNHLY, CDR2 FYNNEI.

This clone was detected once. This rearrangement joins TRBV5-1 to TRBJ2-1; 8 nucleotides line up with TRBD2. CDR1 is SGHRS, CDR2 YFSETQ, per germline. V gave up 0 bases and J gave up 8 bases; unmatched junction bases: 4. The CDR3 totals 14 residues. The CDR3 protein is CASSLGLANDEQFF. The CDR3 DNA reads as TGCGCCAGCAGCTTGGGACTAGCGAACGATGAGCAGTTCTTC.

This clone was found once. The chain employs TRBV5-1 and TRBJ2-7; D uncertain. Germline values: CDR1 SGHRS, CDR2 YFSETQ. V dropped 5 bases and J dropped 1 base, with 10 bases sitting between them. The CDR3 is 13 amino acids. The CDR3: CASRALGSYEQYF. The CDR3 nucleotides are TGCGCCAGCAGGGCCCTAGGGTCCTACGAGCAGTACTTC.

CDR3 amino acids: CASSQEGLAGGPYEQYF. The CDR3 DNA reads TGCGCCAGCAGCCAAGAAGGACTAGCGGGAGGGCCCTACGAGCAGTACTTC. The chain couples TRBV4-3 to TRBJ2-7; 15 positions agree with TRBD2. The V segment lost 0 bases and the J segment 2 bases; nucleotides outside the gene matches: 2. Germline CDR1 is LGHNA and CDR2 is YSLEER. The CDR3 is made up of 17 amino acids.

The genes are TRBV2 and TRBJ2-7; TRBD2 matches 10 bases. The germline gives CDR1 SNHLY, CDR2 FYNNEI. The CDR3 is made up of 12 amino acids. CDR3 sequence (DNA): TGTGCGGGGACTAGCGCCTCCTACGAGCAGTACTTC. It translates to CAGTSASYEQYF.

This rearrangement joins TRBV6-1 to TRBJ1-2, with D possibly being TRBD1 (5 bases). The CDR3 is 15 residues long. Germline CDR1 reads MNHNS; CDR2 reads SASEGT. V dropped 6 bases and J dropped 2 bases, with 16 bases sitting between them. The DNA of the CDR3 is TGTGCCAGCAGCCGAGAGGGACTCAGAAACTATGGCTACACCTTC. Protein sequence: CASSREGLRNYGYTF.

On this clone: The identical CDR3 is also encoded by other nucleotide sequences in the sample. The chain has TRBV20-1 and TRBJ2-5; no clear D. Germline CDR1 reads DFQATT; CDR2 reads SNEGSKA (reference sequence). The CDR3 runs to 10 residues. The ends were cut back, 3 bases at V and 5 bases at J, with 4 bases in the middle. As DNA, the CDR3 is TGCAGTGCTAGGGCCGAGACCCAGTACTTC. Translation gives CSARAETQYF.

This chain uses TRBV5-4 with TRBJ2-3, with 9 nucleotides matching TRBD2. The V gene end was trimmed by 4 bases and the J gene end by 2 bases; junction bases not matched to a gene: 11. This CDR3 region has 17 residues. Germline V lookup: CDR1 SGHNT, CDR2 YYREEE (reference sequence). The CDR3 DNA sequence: TGTGCCAGCAGCAGTAAAGGTAGCGGGGGTCACACAGATACGCAGTATTTT. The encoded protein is CASSSKGSGGHTDTQYF.

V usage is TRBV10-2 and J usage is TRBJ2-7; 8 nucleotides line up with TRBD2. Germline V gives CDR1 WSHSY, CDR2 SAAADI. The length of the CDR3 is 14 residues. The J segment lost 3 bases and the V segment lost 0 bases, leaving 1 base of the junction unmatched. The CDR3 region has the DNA TGCGCCAGCAGTGAGTCGACTAGCGACTACGAGCAGTACTTC. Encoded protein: CASSESTSDYEQYF.

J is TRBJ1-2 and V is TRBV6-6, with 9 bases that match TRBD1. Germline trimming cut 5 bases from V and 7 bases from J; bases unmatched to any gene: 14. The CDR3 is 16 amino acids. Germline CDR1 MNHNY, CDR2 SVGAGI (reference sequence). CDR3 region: CASSTGTGRPGSGYTF. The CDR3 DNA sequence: TGTGCCAGCAGTACCGGGACAGGGAGGCCCGGAAGTGGCTACACCTTC.

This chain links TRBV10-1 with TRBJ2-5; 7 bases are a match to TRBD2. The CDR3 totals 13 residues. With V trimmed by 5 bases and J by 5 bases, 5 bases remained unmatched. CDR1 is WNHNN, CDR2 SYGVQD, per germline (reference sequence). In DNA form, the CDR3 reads TGCGCCAGCAGTCCTAGCGGAGGGGAGACCCAGTACTTC. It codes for CASSPSGGETQYF.